The following is a T cell receptor (beta chain) sequence with its context. Its antigen target is currently unknown. Base qualities were left out, and no much larger clone turns up one base away. Per the publication, the time point label means: about 28 days (+/-7) after the second vaccine dose. Because spike-specific TCR depth and breadth did not differ between the two schedules, AZD1222 recipients who got a second dose at roughly 4 weeks were pooled with those who got a second dose at roughly 12 weeks. The vaccinee samples were drawn from two UK trials, COV001 and COV002, one of which was a single-blind randomized controlled phase 2/3 trial testing AZD1222 (ChAdOx1 nCoV-19) in healthy adults. For TCRbeta chain sequencing, PBMC samples were collected from trial participants at day 0 and at day 28 after the second dose. The CDR3 regions of human TCRbeta chains were analyzed by immunosequencing. Per the authors' processing: TCRs in the repertoires were matched against a reference library of SARS-CoV-2-specific TCRs that had been generated with the MIRA antigen-specificity platform. Breadth was defined as the fraction of unique TCRs that were SARS-CoV-2-associated, and depth was defined as the fraction of total T cells that were SARS-CoV-2-associated. Using the MIRA data, each spike-specific TCR was assigned both to the spike region to which the TCR was reactive and to a CD4 or CD8 class. Log10-transformed breadth and depth values were compared by one-way ANOVA with Sidak's multiple comparisons tests. Held by TCRdb, this immuneACCESS table contains in-frame sequences only and omits some clones. Under half of the omission traces to an unresolved V gene where checked; the cause of the rest is unknown. That table furnishes V, J and clone size, whereas the DNA furnished D and trimming. The sample yields approximately 140,000 clones; 75% to 95% were counted once. Of the sample, about 2.1% falls within the top ten clones.

These data come from a study of T cell responses to AZD1222 COVID-19 vaccine (dated by TCRdb to 2020 to 2023). Regarding the study in general: A total of 233 trial participants underwent TCR sequencing, of whom nearly 210 had received two doses of AZD1222 and around 25 had received two doses of the MenACWY control vaccine. Trial participants were enrolled into age subgroups of 18-55, 56-69 and 70-plus years, which contained roughly 140, 27 and 60 TCR-sequenced participants, respectively. Points the paper makes about the study in general: Because no day 14 peak-response samples were available, repertoires were characterized only after the peak T cell response. Conclusions about previously exposed vaccinees are limited, since just a handful of AZD1222 recipients were seropositive for SARS-CoV-2 at baseline. Nearly half of unique spike-specific TCRs reportedly recognized epitopes outside regions mutated in the B.1.351 and B.1.1.7 variants. The whole spike protein was spanned by vaccine-associated CD4 TCRs, and dominant responses were seen in regions 160-218 and 743-854. In the small 56-69-year group, the increase in depth fell short of significance, most likely because of low power. After two AZD1222 doses, spike-specific TCR breadth and depth were significantly higher than at day 0 and than in MenACWY recipients. Most participants were white British and females outnumbered males, and the authors suggested that clonal diversity may have been underestimated.

V has 6 bases trimmed and J has 3 bases trimmed; junction bases matching no gene number 2. The CDR3, from cysteine to phenylalanine, totals 13 residues. The entry retains the CDR3 DNA only, 39 bases that are in frame from base 1. From a lookup of the germline V gene, CDR1 and CDR2 are SNHLY and FYNNEI. Sequences were derived from peripheral blood, sampled 28 days after the second AZD1222 dose. This clonotype was obtained from an adult who received the AZD1222 COVID-19 vaccine. The V and J segments used are TRBV2 and TRBJ2-7; 10 bases in the junction line up with TRBD1. The CDR3 reads CASSGQGDYEQYF. Read as DNA, the sequence is TGTGCCAGCAGCGGACAGGGGGACTACGAGCAGTACTTC. The variable domain in full, with residues beyond the CDR3 obtained from the reference TRBV2 and TRBJ2-7 genes, is EPEVTQTPSHQVTQMGQEVILRCVPISNHLYFYWYRQILGQKVEFLVSFYNNEISEKSEIFDDQFSVERPDGSNFTLKIRSTKLEDSAMYFCASSGQGDYEQYFGPGTRLTVT.